The source of this T cell receptor beta chain is a study of blood T cell repertoires in COVID-19. Germline trimming cut 4 bases from V and 4 bases from J; bases unmatched to any gene: 4. This CDR3 has 14 amino acids. The germline CDR1 and CDR2 sequences are LNHDA and SQIVND (reference sequence). In the authors' methods: Estimation of nucleated cell counts relied on the amplification of reference gene primers. Profiled with immunoSEQ multiplex PCR; TCRdb holds only in-frame clones, not every one. The V and J calls and the clone size are those of that table, but D and trimming were determined from the DNA. Here the sample spans around 150,000 clones, about 90% being singletons.

The sequencing sample was made of peripheral blood. The V and J genes are TRBV19 and TRBJ2-5, with 9 bases identical to TRBD2. The source is a woman in her sixties or seventies with active or convalescent COVID-19. CDR3 coding DNA: TGTGCCAGTAGTAGGGCGGGGGGGTCAGAGACCCAGTACTTC. It is translated as CASSRAGGSETQYF.